The present T cell receptor beta chain was sequenced within a study of T cells after yellow fever vaccination. Overall study results and limits: Bulk-population clonotypes that are abundant could appear as contaminants in FACS-sorted repertoires.

This clonotype occurred many times. What it binds is unknown. The V end lost 0 bases, the J end lost 10 bases, and 21 bases lay between the germline ends. This CDR3 comprises 16 residues. Germline-derived CDR1 and CDR2 are LGHNA and YSLEER. TCRdb re-analysed the 5' RACE reads in MiXCR, keeping a single row per CDR3 protein. The sample holds hundreds of thousands of distinct CDR3 sequences; about 3.5% are singletons and the top ten take less than 25%. The source material was PBMCs, sampled on the day of the yellow fever booster vaccination. The chain couples TRBV4-3 to TRBJ1-1, with D possibly being TRBD1 (6 bases). This clonotype was obtained from a young man who received the YFV17D yellow fever vaccine. The CDR3 sequence: CASSQEFDRTQEGAFF. As DNA, the CDR3 is TGCGCCAGCAGCCAAGAATTTGACAGGACTCAAGAGGGAGCTTTCTTT.